This T cell receptor beta chain was sequenced in a study of shared clonotypes between healthy human individuals. This CDR3 has 17 amino acids. Germline V gene lookup returns CDR1 SGHVS and CDR2 FQNEAQ. V trimming: 2 bases; J trimming: 3 bases; junction bases outside the gene matches: 10. The naive CD8 subset, CD45RO-negative cells positively selected for CCR7, excluded terminally differentiated effector memory CD45RA+ cells. Data came from immunoSEQ multiplex PCR; TCRdb stores just in-frame clones and leaves some out. The profile covers about 2 million clones, with just under 95% appearing a single time and approximately 1% taken by the ten largest.

The sample was naive CD8+ T cells sorted from blood. This receptor was taken from a man aged 18 to 30 in good health. The chain has TRBV7-8 and TRBJ2-5, with 9 bases aligning to TRBD2. CDR3 region: CASSLIFAGGPEETQYF. CDR3 DNA sequence: TGTGCCAGCAGCTTAATTTTTGCGGGAGGGCCGGAAGAGACCCAGTACTTC.